The source of this T cell receptor beta chain is a study of shared clonotypes between healthy human individuals (dated by TCRdb to the early 2020s). For context, the study as a whole: Three men and two women, aged 18 to 49 years, made up the cohort. For each donor, three plates each were used for CD4 naive and CD4 memory, two plates were used for CD8 naive, and one plate was used for CD8 memory. Blood TCR repertoires of roughly five healthy adults were deeply sequenced to estimate repertoire size and the extent of clonotype sharing between individuals. Different laboratories and diverse techniques were used to prepare libraries and sequence TCR repertoires, to increase sequencing depth and limit assay-specific biases. Between about 0.8 and 9 billion PBMCs per donor were obtained by leukapheresis. Points the paper makes about the study in general: Pairwise subsampling indicated that sequencing depth was expected to affect the degree of clonotype sharing among donors. Compared with non-shared clonotypes, the clonotypes found in all four sorted-subset donors had higher generation probabilities. Naive subsets generally had larger estimated clonotype richness than memory subsets. The genetic and exposure-history diversity represented was limited by the small number of donors. Sampling was limited to blood, and TCR repertoires in tissue likely differ from TCR repertoires in blood. Rarefaction of sorted-subset datasets indicated incomplete sequencing despite the large sequencing depth. Sharing across a few donors was observed for 4.5% to 6.5% of naive CD4, under 4% of naive CD8, 2% to 2.5% of memory CD4, and about 0.39% of memory CD8 clonotypes.

Regarding this clone: The antigen it recognizes is unknown. Per-nucleotide qualities are absent, and no much larger clonotype sits a single base away.

Looking up the germline V gene yields CDR1 MNHEY and CDR2 SVGAGI. Measured from the cysteine to the phenylalanine, the CDR3 is 15 residues long. Just CDR3 DNA is preserved here, 45 bases in frame from base 1. Germline trimming amounts to 6 bases on V and 11 bases on J, with 14 as the count of junction bases outside the gene matches. TCR CDR3 regions were amplified from genomic DNA by multiplex PCR using the deep immunoSEQ assay. Extracted genomic DNA from each cell subset was distributed evenly across all wells of several immunoSEQ 96-well plates, and each plate was treated as a replicate. For sorted subsets, each replicate PCR was loaded with 150 to 250 ng genomic DNA, equivalent to 32,000 or so T cell genomes. Purified libraries were quantified with a Qubit 3.0 fluorometer, sized on a Bioanalyzer 2100, and re-quantified with the KAPA Library Quantification kit. Every immunoSEQ 96-well plate was sequenced on a dedicated single-read 150-cycle Illumina NextSeq 550 flow cell. As for how the authors treated the data: The immunoSEQ output contained only junctional sequences without quality scores, so filtering could not match that applied to full-length reads. To assign V/J genes and CDR3, sequences were annotated using PyIR, a Python wrapper for IgBLAST v1.9, with IMGT germline references. Reads were filtered out if the reads had weak V/J assignments (E-value above 1e-6), no CDR3, stop codons, out-of-frame junctions, or ambiguous translated residues. V3J clonotypes were defined by identical inferred V gene, J gene, and CDR3 amino acid sequence. To compute the percentage overlap between repertoires, the number of shared unique clonotypes was divided by the size of the smaller repertoire. RTK rarefaction, the Chao1 estimator, and Recon v2.1 estimates of unobserved clonotypes were used to assess repertoire richness. OLGA was used to compute generation probabilities for all TCRbeta clonotypes that the gDNA method yielded from a handful of donors. TCRdb obtained this table from immuneACCESS and retained in-frame rearrangements with V and J assigned. These tables miss some clones; where compared with another copy, unresolved V genes account for less than half of the shortfall, and the remainder is unexplained. Clone size and the V and J calls come from that table; the DNA yielded D and trimming. The table for this sample lists about a million clones; roughly 80% of them were counted only once. Roughly 1.4% of the sample goes to the ten largest clones.

The donors were healthy, HIV-negative adults who had no recently reported acute infections or vaccinations. Every donor was a Caucasian adult residing in Nashville, Tennessee, USA. CD4+ T cells were enriched by magnetic negative selection, after which naive cells were positively selected on CD45RA and the negative fraction was taken as the memory subset. Blood was obtained by leukapheresis, after which PBMCs were separated by Ficoll-Histopaque density gradient centrifugation and cryopreserved in liquid nitrogen vapor phase. Purity and quantity of every magnetically sorted T cell population were checked by analytical flow cytometry. Genomic DNA was isolated from each sorted fraction and quantified by UV absorbance on a Nanodrop 2000c.

The sequence derives from a man between 18 and 29 years old in good health. Sequenced material: memory CD4+ T cells sorted from blood. The label giving this sample's cell subset or site can be read as: CD45RA-negative fraction. This receptor chain uses TRBV6-5 and TRBJ1-5; the central 9 bases match TRBD1. CDR3 loop: CASSRAGTGPSAQHF. Here is the DNA: TGTGCCAGCAGCCGAGCCGGGACAGGGCCCTCCGCCCAGCATTTT.